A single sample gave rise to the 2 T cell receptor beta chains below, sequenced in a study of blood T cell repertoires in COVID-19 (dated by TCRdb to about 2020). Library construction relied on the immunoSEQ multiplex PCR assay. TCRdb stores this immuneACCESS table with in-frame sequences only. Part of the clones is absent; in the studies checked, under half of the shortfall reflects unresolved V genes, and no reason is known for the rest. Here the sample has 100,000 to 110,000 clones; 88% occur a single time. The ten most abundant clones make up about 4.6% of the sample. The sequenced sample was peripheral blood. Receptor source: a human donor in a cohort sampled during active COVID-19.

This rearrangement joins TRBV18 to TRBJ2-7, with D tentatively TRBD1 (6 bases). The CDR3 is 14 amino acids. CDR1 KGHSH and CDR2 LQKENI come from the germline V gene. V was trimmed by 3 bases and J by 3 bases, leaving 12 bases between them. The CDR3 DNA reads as TGTGCCAGCTCACCGGGTGGACAGATCTACGAGCAGTACTTC. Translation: CASSPGGQIYEQYF.

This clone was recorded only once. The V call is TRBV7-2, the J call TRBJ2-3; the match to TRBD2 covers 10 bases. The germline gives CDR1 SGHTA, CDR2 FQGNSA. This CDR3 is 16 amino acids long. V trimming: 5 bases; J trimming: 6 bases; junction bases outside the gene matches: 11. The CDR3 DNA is TGTGCCAGCAGCCCCAGGACTAGCGGAACAGGGGATACGCAGTATTTT. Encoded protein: CASSPRTSGTGDTQYF.